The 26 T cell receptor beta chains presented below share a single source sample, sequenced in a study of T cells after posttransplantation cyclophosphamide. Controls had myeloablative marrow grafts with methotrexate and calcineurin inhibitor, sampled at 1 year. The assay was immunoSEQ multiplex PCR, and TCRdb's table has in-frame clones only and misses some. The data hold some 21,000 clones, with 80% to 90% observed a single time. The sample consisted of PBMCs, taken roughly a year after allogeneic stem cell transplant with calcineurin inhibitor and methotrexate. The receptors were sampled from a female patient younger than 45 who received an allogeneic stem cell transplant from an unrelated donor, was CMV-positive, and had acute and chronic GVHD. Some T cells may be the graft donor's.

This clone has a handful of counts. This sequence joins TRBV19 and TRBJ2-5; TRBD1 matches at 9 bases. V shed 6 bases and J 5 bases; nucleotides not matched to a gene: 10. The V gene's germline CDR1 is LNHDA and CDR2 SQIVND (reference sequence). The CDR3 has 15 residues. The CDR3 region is CASRKAGTGIETQYF. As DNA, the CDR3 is TGTGCCAGTAGAAAAGCCGGGACAGGGATCGAGACCCAGTACTTC.

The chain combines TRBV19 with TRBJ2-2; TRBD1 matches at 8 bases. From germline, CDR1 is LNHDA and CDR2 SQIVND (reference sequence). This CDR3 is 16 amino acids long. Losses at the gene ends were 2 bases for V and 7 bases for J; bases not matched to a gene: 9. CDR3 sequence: CASSIQTGASGGELFF. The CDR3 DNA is TGTGCCAGTAGTATACAGACAGGGGCTTCGGGCGGGGAGCTGTTTTTT.

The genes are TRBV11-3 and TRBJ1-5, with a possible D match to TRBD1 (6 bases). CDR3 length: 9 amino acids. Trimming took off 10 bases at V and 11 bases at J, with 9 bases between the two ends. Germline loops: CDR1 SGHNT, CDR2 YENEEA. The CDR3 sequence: CANQGSQHF. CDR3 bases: TGTGCCAACCAGGGGTCCCAGCATTTT.

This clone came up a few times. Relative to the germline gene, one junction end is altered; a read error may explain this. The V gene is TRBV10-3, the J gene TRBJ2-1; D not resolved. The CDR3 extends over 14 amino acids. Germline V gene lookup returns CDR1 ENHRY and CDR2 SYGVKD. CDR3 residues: CAISGTSGGAELFF. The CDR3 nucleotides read TGTGCCATCAGTGGAACGTCGGGTGGAGCTGAGCTGTTCTTC.

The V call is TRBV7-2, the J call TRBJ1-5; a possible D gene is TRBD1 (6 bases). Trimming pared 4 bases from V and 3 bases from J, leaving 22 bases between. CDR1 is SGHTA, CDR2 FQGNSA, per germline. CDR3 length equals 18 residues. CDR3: CASSSLTRFRGDNQPQHF. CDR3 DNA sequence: TGTGCCAGCAGCTCCCTCACTCGATTCAGGGGCGACAATCAGCCCCAGCATTTT.

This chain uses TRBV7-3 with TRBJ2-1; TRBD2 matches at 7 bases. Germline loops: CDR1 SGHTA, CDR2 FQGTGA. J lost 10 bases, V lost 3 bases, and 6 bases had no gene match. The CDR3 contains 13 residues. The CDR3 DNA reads TGTGCCAGCAGCTTGGGACTACGCAGCGAGCAGTTCTTC. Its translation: CASSLGLRSEQFF.

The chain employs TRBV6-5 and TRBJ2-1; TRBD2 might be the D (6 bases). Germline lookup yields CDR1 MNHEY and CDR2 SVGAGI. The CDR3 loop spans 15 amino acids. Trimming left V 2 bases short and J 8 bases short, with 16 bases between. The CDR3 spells CASSYGEATIDEQFF. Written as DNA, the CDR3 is TGTGCCAGCAGTTACGGGGAGGCTACAATCGATGAGCAGTTCTTC.

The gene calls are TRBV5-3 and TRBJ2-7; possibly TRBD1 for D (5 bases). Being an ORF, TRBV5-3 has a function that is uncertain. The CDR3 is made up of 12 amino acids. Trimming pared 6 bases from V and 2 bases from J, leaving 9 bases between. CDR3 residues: CARMDTPYEQYF. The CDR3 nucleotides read TGTGCCAGAATGGACACCCCCTACGAGCAGTACTTC.

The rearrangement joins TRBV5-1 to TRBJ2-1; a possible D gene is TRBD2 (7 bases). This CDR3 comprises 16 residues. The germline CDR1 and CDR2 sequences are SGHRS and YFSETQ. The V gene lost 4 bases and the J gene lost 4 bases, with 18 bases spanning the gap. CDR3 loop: CASSPLPGGGYNEQFF. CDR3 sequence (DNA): TGCGCCAGCAGCCCTCTCCCGGGGGGCGGGTACAATGAGCAGTTCTTC.

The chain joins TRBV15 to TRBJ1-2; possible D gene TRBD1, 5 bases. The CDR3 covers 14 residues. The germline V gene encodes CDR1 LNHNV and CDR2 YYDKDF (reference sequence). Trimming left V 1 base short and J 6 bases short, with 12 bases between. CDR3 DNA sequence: TGTGCCACCAGCAGAGCGGGGGGGAAGGATGGCTACACCTTC. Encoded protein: CATSRAGGKDGYTF.

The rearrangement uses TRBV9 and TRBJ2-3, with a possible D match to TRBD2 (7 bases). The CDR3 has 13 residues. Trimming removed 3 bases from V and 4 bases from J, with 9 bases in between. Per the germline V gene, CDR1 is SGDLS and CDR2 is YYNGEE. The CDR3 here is CASSGGGSDTQYF. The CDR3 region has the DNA TGTGCCAGCAGCGGCGGGGGCTCAGATACGCAGTATTTT. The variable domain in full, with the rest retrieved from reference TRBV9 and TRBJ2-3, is DSGVTQTPKHLITATGQRVTLRCSPRSGDLSVYWYQQSLDQGLQFLIQYYNGEERAKGNILERFSAQQFPDLHSELNLSSLELGDSALYFCASSGGGSDTQYFGPGTRLTVL.

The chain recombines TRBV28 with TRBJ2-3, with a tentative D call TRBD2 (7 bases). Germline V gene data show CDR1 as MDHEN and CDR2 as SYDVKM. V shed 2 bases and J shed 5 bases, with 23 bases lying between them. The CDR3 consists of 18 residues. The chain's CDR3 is CASSLTGGGGGRGDTQYF. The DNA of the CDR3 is TGTGCCAGCAGTTTAACCGGAGGGGGTGGCGGGAGAGGAGATACGCAGTATTTT.

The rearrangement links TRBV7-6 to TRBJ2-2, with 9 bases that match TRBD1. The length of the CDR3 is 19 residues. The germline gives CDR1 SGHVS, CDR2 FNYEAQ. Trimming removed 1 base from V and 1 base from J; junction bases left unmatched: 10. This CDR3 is CASSLVRITGGLNTGELFF. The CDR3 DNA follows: TGTGCCAGCAGCTTAGTTAGGATAACAGGGGGCCTGAACACCGGGGAGCTGTTTTTT.

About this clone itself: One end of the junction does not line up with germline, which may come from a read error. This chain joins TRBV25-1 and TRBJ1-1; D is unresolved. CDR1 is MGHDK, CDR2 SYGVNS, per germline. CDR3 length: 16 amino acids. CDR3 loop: CASNESPRGLNTEAFF. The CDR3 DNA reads TGTGCCAGCAATGAATCCCCCCGGGGTTTGAACACCGAAGCTTTCTTT.

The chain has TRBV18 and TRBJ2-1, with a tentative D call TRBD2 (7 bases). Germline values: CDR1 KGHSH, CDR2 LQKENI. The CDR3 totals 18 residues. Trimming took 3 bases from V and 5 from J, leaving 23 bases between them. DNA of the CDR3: TGTGCCAGCTCACCGAGGGGGGCTGGAGGGAGGGCCAACAATGAGCAGTTCTTC. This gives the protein CASSPRGAGGRANNEQFF.

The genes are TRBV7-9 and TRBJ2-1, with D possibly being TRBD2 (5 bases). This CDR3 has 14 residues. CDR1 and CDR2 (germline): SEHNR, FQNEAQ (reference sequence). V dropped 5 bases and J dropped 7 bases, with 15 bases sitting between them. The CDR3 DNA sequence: TGTGCCAGCAGCCCACCGAGGGCCGCGAATGAGCAGTTCTTC. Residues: CASSPPRAANEQFF.

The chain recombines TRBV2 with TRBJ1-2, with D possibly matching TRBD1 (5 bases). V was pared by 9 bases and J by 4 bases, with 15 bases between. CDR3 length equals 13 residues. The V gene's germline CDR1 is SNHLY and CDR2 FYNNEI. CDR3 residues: CASTDTVLYGYTF. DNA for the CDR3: TGTGCCAGTACGGACACGGTTCTCTATGGCTACACCTTC. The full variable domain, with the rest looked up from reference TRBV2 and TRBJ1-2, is EPEVTQTPSHQVTQMGQEVILRCVPISNHLYFYWYRQILGQKVEFLVSFYNNEISEKSEIFDDQFSVERPDGSNFTLKIRSTKLEDSAMYFCASTDTVLYGYTFGSGTRLTVV.

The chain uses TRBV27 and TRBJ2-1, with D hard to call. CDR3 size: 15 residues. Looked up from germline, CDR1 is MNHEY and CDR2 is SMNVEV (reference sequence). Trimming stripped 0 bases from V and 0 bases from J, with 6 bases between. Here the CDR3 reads CASSLSPSSYNEQFF. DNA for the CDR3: TGTGCCAGCAGTTTATCCCCTAGCTCCTACAATGAGCAGTTCTTC.

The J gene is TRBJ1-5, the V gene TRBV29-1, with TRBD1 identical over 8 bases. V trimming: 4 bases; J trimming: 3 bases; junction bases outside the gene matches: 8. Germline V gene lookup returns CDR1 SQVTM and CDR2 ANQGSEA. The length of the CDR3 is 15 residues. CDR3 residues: CSVVVAGGFNQPQHF. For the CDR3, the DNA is TGCAGCGTTGTTGTGGCAGGGGGCTTCAATCAGCCCCAGCATTTT.

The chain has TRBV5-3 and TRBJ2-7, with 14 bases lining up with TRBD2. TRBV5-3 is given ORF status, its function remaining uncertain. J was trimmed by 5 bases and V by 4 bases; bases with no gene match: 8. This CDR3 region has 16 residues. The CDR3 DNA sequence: TGTGCCAGAAGCCTGACTAGCGGGAGGGCCGAGAACGAGCAGTACTTC. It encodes CARSLTSGRAENEQYF.

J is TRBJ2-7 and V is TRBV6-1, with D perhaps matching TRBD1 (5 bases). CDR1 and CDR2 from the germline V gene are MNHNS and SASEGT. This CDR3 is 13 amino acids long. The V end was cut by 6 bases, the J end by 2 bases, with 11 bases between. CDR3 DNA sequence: TGTGCCAGCAGGGACATTTACCCCTACGAGCAGTACTTC. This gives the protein CASRDIYPYEQYF.

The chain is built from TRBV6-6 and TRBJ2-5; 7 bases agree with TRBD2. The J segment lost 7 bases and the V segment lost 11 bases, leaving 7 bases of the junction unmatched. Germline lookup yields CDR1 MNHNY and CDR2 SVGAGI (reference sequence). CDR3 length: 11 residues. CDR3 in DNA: TGTGCCGGTAACTCGGGGGGGACCCAGTACTTC. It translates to CAGNSGGTQYF.

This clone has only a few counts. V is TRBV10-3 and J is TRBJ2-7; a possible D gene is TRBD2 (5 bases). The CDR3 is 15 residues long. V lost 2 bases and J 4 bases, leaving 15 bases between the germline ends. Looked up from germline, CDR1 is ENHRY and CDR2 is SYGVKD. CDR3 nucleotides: TGTGCCATCAGTGAGGACCAGCACCGAGGGTACGAGCAGTACTTC. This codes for CAISEDQHRGYEQYF.

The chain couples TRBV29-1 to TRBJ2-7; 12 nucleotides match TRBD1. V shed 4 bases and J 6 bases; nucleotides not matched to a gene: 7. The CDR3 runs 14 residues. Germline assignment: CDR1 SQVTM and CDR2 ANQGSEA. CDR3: CSVAGTGGLVEQYF. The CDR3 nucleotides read TGCAGCGTTGCAGGGACAGGGGGCCTCGTCGAGCAGTACTTC.

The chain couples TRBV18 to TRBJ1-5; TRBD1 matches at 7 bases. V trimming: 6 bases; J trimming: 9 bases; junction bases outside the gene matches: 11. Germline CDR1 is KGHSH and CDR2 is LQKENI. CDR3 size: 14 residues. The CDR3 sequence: CASSPQGGLRPQHF. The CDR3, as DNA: TGTGCCAGCTCGCCTCAGGGGGGATTGAGGCCCCAGCATTTT.

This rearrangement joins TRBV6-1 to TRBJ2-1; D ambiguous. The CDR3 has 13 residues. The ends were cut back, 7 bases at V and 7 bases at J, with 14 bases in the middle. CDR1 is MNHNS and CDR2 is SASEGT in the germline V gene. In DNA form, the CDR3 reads TGTGCCAGCACTTTATCGGGTCGGAATGAGCAGTTCTTC. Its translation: CASTLSGRNEQFF.